This note documents a single TCR beta chain sequence. The CDR3 totals 15 residues. V gave up 4 bases and J gave up 3 bases; unmatched junction bases: 8. Germline-derived CDR1 and CDR2 are LGHNA and YNFKEQ. The entry originates in a study of shared clonotypes between healthy human individuals. Study background: Aged 18 to 49, the donors were two women and a few men.

The test was conducted at deep level. Clones were sequenced by immunoSEQ multiplex PCR, and TCRdb holds only the in-frame ones, with some missing. This table holds millions of clones, 90% to 95% found once. Every donor was a Caucasian adult from Nashville, Tennessee. The TCR originated in a man aged 18 to 29 in good health. Some clones in this sample may be carry-over from other donors' samples. Sequenced input: naive CD4+ T cells from PBMCs. Subset noted: CD45RA+ positively selected. The chain employs TRBV4-2 and TRBJ1-1; TRBD1 agrees at 7 bases. The CDR3 DNA sequence: TGTGCCAGCAGCCCGGTTTCCCAGGGGGACACTGAAGCTTTCTTT. Translation gives CASSPVSQGDTEAFF.